This TCR beta chain appears in the sequencing data of a study of blood T cell repertoires in COVID-19. Background on the study: Some COVID-19 samples were acute and others convalescent; all came from the United States, Italy and Spain. T cells, B-cell-depleted T cells, or PBMCs provided the cDNA or gDNA that served as material.

The CDR3 spans 14 residues. Trimming stripped 6 bases from V and 2 bases from J, with 13 bases between. Germline V CDR1 and CDR2: SNHLY, FYNNEI. Source study methods: Estimates of nucleated cell counts were drawn from the amplification of reference gene primers. Clones were sequenced by immunoSEQ multiplex PCR, and TCRdb holds only the in-frame ones, with some missing. The V and J calls and clone size are taken from that table; D and trimming were inferred from the DNA. Of some 250,000 clones in the sample, 86% were seen once. The genes are TRBV2 and TRBJ1-1, with D possibly TRBD1 on 6 matching bases. Sequenced material: peripheral blood. This TCR came from an older man with acute or convalescent COVID-19. The CDR3 region has the DNA TGTGCCAGCAGACAAAACAGGGACAACACTGAAGCTTTCTTT. Its translation: CASRQNRDNTEAFF.